The present TCR beta chain was sequenced within a study of T cell responses to AZD1222 COVID-19 vaccine (dated by TCRdb to about 2021). As for the study more broadly: AZD1222 recipients with second doses at about 4 weeks or about 12 weeks were pooled, because spike-specific TCR depth and breadth did not differ between schedules. Enrollment into the trials was organized by age into subgroups of 18-55, 56-69 and 70-plus years, and those subgroups contained approximately 150, 30 and 60 TCR-sequenced participants, respectively. A total of 233 trial participants underwent TCR sequencing, of whom some 210 received two doses of AZD1222 and about 25 received two doses of the MenACWY control vaccine.

Summary of the overall study and its limitations: Conclusions about previously exposed vaccinees are limited, since just a handful of AZD1222 recipients were seropositive for SARS-CoV-2 at baseline. In the small 56-69-year group, the increase in depth fell short of significance, most likely because of low power. Because no day 14 peak-response samples were available, the repertoires could be characterized only after the peak T cell response. Participants were mostly white British and included more females than males, and it was suggested by the authors that clonal diversity may have been underestimated. Reportedly, close to half of the unique spike-specific TCRs recognized epitopes lying outside the regions that are mutated in the B.1.351 and B.1.1.7 variants. A significant rise in spike-specific TCR breadth and depth was observed after two AZD1222 doses relative to day 0 and relative to MenACWY recipients. Vaccine-associated CD4 TCRs spanned the whole spike protein, with dominant responses in regions 160-218 and 743-854.

Sample time point, as interpreted from the label and publication: baseline before first vaccination. The vaccinee samples were drawn from two UK trials, COV001 and COV002, one of which was a single-blind randomized controlled phase 2/3 trial testing AZD1222 (ChAdOx1 nCoV-19) in healthy adults. Trial participant PBMC samples were collected at day 0 and day 28 after the second dose for TCRbeta chain sequencing. Comments on this clone: Its cognate antigen has yet to be identified. No quality values exist for individual bases; no much larger clone is one base distant.

Trimming costs V 2 bases and J 1 base, and their ends lie 6 bases apart. CDR1 SGHDT and CDR2 YYEEEE are derived from the germline V gene. The CDR3 covers 14 residues, taking in both the cysteine and the phenylalanine. CDR3 DNA only is kept here, 42 bases in frame from base 1. The CDR3 regions of human TCRbeta chains were analyzed by immunosequencing. On the authors' methods: Repertoire TCRs were matched against a reference library of SARS-CoV-2-specific TCRs generated with the MIRA antigen-specificity platform. Breadth meant the fraction of unique TCRs that were SARS-CoV-2-associated, whereas depth meant the fraction of total T cells that were SARS-CoV-2-associated. Using the MIRA data, each spike-specific TCR was assigned both to the spike region to which the TCR was reactive and to a CD4 or CD8 class. Log10-transformed breadth and depth values were compared by one-way ANOVA with Sidak's multiple comparisons tests. TCRdb stores this immuneACCESS table with in-frame sequences only. Part of the clones is absent; in the studies checked, under half of the shortfall reflects unresolved V genes, and no reason is known for the rest. Clone size and the V and J calls come from that table; the DNA yielded D and trimming. The table for this sample lists over 100,000 clones; about nine tenths of them were counted only once. The ten largest clonotypes hold around 4.8% of the sample.

The receptor comes from an adult in good health. The chain employs TRBV5-6 and TRBJ1-4; 5 matching bases give a weak D call of TRBD1. The sample was peripheral blood, taken on day 0 of AZD1222 vaccination. The CDR3 region reads CASSFGQTNEKLFF. The DNA reads TGTGCCAGCAGCTTCGGACAAACTAATGAAAAACTGTTTTTT.